This is a list of T cell receptor beta chains from one sample in a study of blood T cell repertoires in COVID-19. Sequencing was performed with immunoSEQ multiplex PCR; in TCRdb, only in-frame clones are kept and a portion is missing. The sample consists of 400,000 to 500,000 clones, 88% of them appearing once. The sequencing input was PBMCs or T cells enriched from blood (not recorded which). These TCRs come from a woman in her forties who had recovered from COVID-19. Both conserved end residues are part of each CDR3. Fields, in order: clone size, D gene, V gene, J gene, CDR3 protein, CDR3 DNA. D genes are given only for firm matches. Rows give clone size only sometimes, using once, few, many, or a class for an expanded clone.

NA,TRBD1,TRBV19,TRBJ1-5,CASSRDRGGQPQHF,TGTGCCAGTAGTCGGGACAGGGGCGGGCAGCCCCAGCATTTT
NA,NA,TRBV7-9,TRBJ2-3,CASSLGGERTDTQYF,TGTGCCAGCAGCTTAGGGGGGGAGCGCACAGATACGCAGTATTTT
NA,NA,TRBV5-1,TRBJ1-1,CASSLMTGTEAFF,TGCGCCAGCAGCTTGATGACAGGCACTGAAGCTTTCTTT
NA,NA,TRBV21-1,TRBJ2-3,CASSKACGDTQYF,TGTGCCAGCAGCAAAGCTTGCGGAGATACGCAGTATTTT
few,NA,TRBV5-5,TRBJ2-7,CASSYRPPNEQYF,TGTGCCAGCAGTTACAGGCCCCCAAACGAGCAGTACTTC
once,NA,TRBV27,TRBJ2-2,CASRTWTGELFF,TGTGCCAGCAGGACTTGGACCGGGGAGCTGTTTTTT
few,TRBD2,TRBV12-5,TRBJ2-1,CASGLGAGIAYNEQFF,TGTGCTAGTGGTTTGGGAGCGGGAATTGCCTACAATGAGCAGTTCTTC
NA,NA,TRBV18,TRBJ2-1,CASSRAGQLINEQFF,TGTGCCAGCTCCCGGGCAGGACAACTTATTAATGAGCAGTTCTTC
NA,TRBD1,TRBV5-1,TRBJ1-1,CASSFSQGARTEAFF,TGCGCCAGCAGCTTTTCACAGGGGGCTCGGACTGAAGCTTTCTTT
NA,TRBD2,TRBV11-2,TRBJ2-5,CASSRTSSQETQYF,TGTGCCAGCAGCAGGACTAGTTCTCAAGAGACCCAGTACTTC
NA,NA,TRBV4-2,TRBJ1-3,CASSQESFANSHYSGNTIYF,TGTGCCAGCAGCCAAGAATCTTTCGCAAACTCGCACTACTCTGGAAACACCATATATTTT